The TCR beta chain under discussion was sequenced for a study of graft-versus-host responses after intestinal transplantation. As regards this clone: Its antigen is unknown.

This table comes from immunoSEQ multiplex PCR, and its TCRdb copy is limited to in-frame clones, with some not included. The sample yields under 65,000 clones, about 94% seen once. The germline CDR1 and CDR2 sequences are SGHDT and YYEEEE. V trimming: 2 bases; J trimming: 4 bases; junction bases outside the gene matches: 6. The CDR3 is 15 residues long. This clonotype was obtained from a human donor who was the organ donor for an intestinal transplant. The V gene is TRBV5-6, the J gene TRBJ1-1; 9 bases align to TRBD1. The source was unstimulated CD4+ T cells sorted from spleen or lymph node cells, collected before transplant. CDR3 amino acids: CASSFRDRVATEAFF. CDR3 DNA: TGTGCCAGCAGCTTTCGGGACAGGGTCGCCACTGAAGCTTTCTTT.